This entry lists 26 T cell receptor beta chains sequenced from one sample in a study of blood T cells in healthy people across ages. Sample-barcoded 5' priming and a J-beta primer mix drove a second PCR of about 6 to 12 cycles. A single record per CDR3 protein comes from TCRdb applying MiXCR to the 5' RACE reads. Of some 890,000 distinct CDR3 sequences listed, almost 30% were seen once; the top ten hold roughly 10%. This sample also belongs to another study, concerning T cells of mothers and their children.

The specimen sequenced was blood. The origin of the receptors is a middle-aged woman in good health.

The chain uses TRBV12-3 or TRBV12-4 and TRBJ2-7; D is unclear. Trimming cost V 1 base and J 3 bases, with 7 bases left between them. The CDR3 totals 13 residues. The CDR3, as DNA: TGTGCCAGCAGTTTAGGGAAACTCTACGAGCAGTACTTC. Encoded protein: CASSLGKLYEQYF.

The V gene is TRBV7-2, the J gene TRBJ1-5; D unresolved. The V end was cut by 3 bases, the J end by 3 bases, with 6 bases between. The CDR3 has 13 residues. In germline, CDR1 is SGHTA, CDR2 FQGNSA. In DNA, the CDR3 is TGTGCCAGCAGCTTCCGGATCAATCAGCCCCAGCATTTT. Its translation: CASSFRINQPQHF.

This clonotype has more than one count but fewer than ten. The chain carries TRBV6-1 and TRBJ2-1; D is perhaps TRBD1 (7 bases). This CDR3 region has 17 residues. Germline assignment: CDR1 MNHNS and CDR2 SASEGT. Trimming pared 6 bases from V and 0 bases from J, leaving 18 bases between. This CDR3 is CASRTTSGGGSYNEQFF. The CDR3 DNA follows: TGTGCCAGCAGAACCACTTCAGGGGGAGGCTCCTACAATGAGCAGTTCTTC.

This clonotype was seen a handful of times. The chain recombines TRBV20-1 with TRBJ2-1, with 8 nucleotides matching TRBD1. The J segment lost 4 bases and the V segment lost 6 bases, leaving 11 bases of the junction unmatched. The CDR3 spans 15 residues. CDR1 is DFQATT, CDR2 SNEGSKA, per germline (reference sequence). The CDR3 sequence is CSARQGSSPYNEQFF. CDR3 bases: TGCAGTGCGAGACAGGGGTCCTCTCCTTACAATGAGCAGTTCTTC.

This chain uses TRBV4-1 with TRBJ2-3; 7 bases fit TRBD1. Germline CDR1 reads MGHRA; CDR2 reads YSYEKL. The CDR3 consists of 15 residues. J was trimmed by 3 bases and V by 6 bases; bases with no gene match: 9. CDR3 bases: TGCGCCAGCAGTTGGACAGGTGGAAGGACAGATACGCAGTATTTT. This encodes CASSWTGGRTDTQYF.

The chain employs TRBV7-9 and TRBJ1-2; tentatively, D is TRBD1 (5 bases). V was cut by 2 bases and J by 6 bases, with 19 bases left in between. Germline V lookup: CDR1 SEHNR, CDR2 FQNEAQ (reference sequence). There are 16 residues in the CDR3. CDR3 DNA sequence: TGTGCCAGCAGCTTAAGGCGGAGACCCCAGGGTAATGGCTACACCTTC. This sequence encodes CASSLRRRPQGNGYTF. Combining the CDR3 with reference TRBV7-9 and TRBJ1-2 gives the whole variable domain DTGVSQNPRHKITKRGQNVTFRCDPISEHNRLYWYRQTLGQGPEFLTYFQNEAQLEKSRLLSDRFSAERPKGSFSTLEIQRTEQGDSAMYLCASSLRRRPQGNGYTFGSGTRLTVV.

The chain employs TRBV11-2 and TRBJ2-1, with TRBD2 as a possible D gene (5 bases). This CDR3 is built from 13 residues. The V end lost 4 bases, the J end lost 13 bases, and 17 bases lay between the germline ends. Germline V gene sequence: CDR1 SGHAT, CDR2 FQNNGV. This CDR3 is CASSSSIGNGQFF. In DNA form, the CDR3 reads TGTGCCAGCAGCTCTAGCATAGGGAATGGACAGTTCTTC.

This clonotype was detected many times. The V and J genes are TRBV29-1 and TRBJ1-2; D not certain. Germline CDR1 is SQVTM and CDR2 is ANQGSEA. The CDR3 length is 15 residues. V was trimmed by 3 bases and J by 0 bases, leaving 14 bases between them. The CDR3 protein is CSVDGSSAPNYGYTF. The DNA of the CDR3 is TGCAGCGTTGATGGGTCCTCCGCCCCTAACTATGGCTACACCTTC.

In this sample, this clonotype turned up many times. The J gene is TRBJ1-2, the V gene TRBV6-4, with 9 bases lining up with TRBD1. CDR3 length: 15 residues. J was trimmed by 6 bases and V by 4 bases; bases with no gene match: 9. Germline V lookup: CDR1 MRHNA, CDR2 SNTAGT. CDR3 sequence reads: CASSAQTGGGDGYTF. CDR3 in DNA: TGTGCCAGCAGTGCCCAGACAGGGGGAGGTGATGGCTACACCTTC.

In this sample, this clonotype turned up a few times. The chain couples TRBV6-1 to TRBJ1-2; D is unclear. This CDR3 has 12 residues. Deletions cut 4 bases from V and 8 bases from J, with 11 bases between. Germline-derived CDR1 and CDR2 are MNHNS and SASEGT. CDR3 sequence reads: CASSGAPGGYTF. CDR3 DNA sequence: TGTGCCAGCAGTGGTGCCCCAGGAGGCTACACCTTC.

This clonotype has just one count. V usage is TRBV28 and J usage is TRBJ1-1, with TRBD1 identical over 8 bases. Germline V gene sequence: CDR1 MDHEN, CDR2 SYDVKM. CDR3 length: 16 residues. After removal of 1 base from V and 5 bases from J, the junction contained 9 bases not matched to a gene. The CDR3 region has the DNA TGTGCCAGCAGTTTATCGTACGGGACAGGCGGTACTGAAGCTTTCTTT. It is translated as CASSLSYGTGGTEAFF.

Remarks on this clonotype: This may arise from a read error, as a much more abundant clone is one base away. V and J are TRBV11-2 and TRBJ2-4; TRBD1 matches 10 bases. CDR3 length: 14 amino acids. The junction had 11 bases not matched to a gene; V was cut back by 5 bases and J by 13 bases. CDR1 is SGHAT and CDR2 is FQNNGV in the germline V gene. The CDR3: CASSGSTGTGEQYF. The CDR3 bases are TGTGCCAGCAGCGGGTCAACCGGGACAGGGGAGCAGTACTTC. Based on the CDR3 plus reference TRBV11-2 and TRBJ2-4, the full variable domain is EAGVAQSPRYKIIEKRQSVAFWCNPISGHATLYWYQQILGQGPKLLIQFQNNGVVDDSQLPKDRFSAERLKGVDSTLKIQPAKLEDSAVYLCASSGSTGTGEQYFGAGTRLSVL.

V usage is TRBV20-1 and J usage is TRBJ1-5, with TRBD1 identical over 8 bases. The CDR3 runs 16 residues. The ends lost 3 bases at V and 3 bases at J; junction bases unmatched: 10. Germline V gene lookup returns CDR1 DFQATT and CDR2 SNEGSKA (reference sequence). The CDR3 DNA sequence: TGCAGTGCTAGCCCAGGACAGGGTGGATTCAATCAGCCCCAGCATTTT. This gives the protein CSASPGQGGFNQPQHF.

This clonotype has a handful of counts. The rearrangement uses TRBV10-3 and TRBJ2-7; 8 nucleotides match TRBD1. V trimming: 3 bases; J trimming: 4 bases; junction bases outside the gene matches: 8. Germline CDR1 ENHRY, CDR2 SYGVKD. This CDR3 has 15 residues. CDR3 nucleotide sequence: TGTGCCATCAGTGATTGGGAAACAGGGGGATACGAGCAGTACTTC. Translated, it gives CAISDWETGGYEQYF.

This clonotype was counted at least ten times. The V call is TRBV11-2, the J call TRBJ2-7, with D possibly being TRBD2 (6 bases). Trimming took 0 bases from V and 5 from J, leaving 14 bases between them. The germline gives CDR1 SGHAT, CDR2 FQNNGV. The CDR3 is 15 amino acids. The chain's CDR3 is CASSLEGLALHEQYF. The CDR3 region has the DNA TGTGCCAGCAGCTTAGAAGGGCTAGCGTTACACGAGCAGTACTTC.

As regards this clonotype: This CDR3 is missing its conserved last phenylalanine or tryptophan, likely due to a read error. The rearrangement uses TRBV5-1 and TRBJ1-6; D not certain. Germline V gene lookup returns CDR1 SGHRS and CDR2 YFSETQ. The CDR3 is made up of 13 amino acids. V lost 0 bases and J 8 bases, leaving 6 bases between the germline ends. The CDR3 DNA reads as TGCGCCAGCAGCTTGGATACTGATTCACCCCTCCACCTT. Its translation: CASSLDTDSPLHL.

Turning to this clonotype: One end of the junction fails to match germline, which may point to a read error. The CDR3 protein is CSAGSSTRSNQLQHF. The DNA of the CDR3 is TGCAGTGCTGGAAGTTCGACCCGGAGCAATCAGCTCCAGCATTTT. This chain uses TRBV20-1 with TRBJ1-5; unclear D gene. The CDR3 loop spans 15 amino acids. Per the germline V gene, CDR1 is DFQATT and CDR2 is SNEGSKA (reference sequence).

This clonotype has more than one count but fewer than ten. This chain connects TRBV7-2 to TRBJ1-1, with D uncertain. Germline CDR1 is SGHTA and CDR2 is FQGNSA. The CDR3 spans 16 residues. V lost 1 base and J lost 3, with 15 bases in between. DNA for the CDR3: TGTGCCAGCAGCTTAGGTCTTGGTGGGTTTTACACTGAAGCTTTCTTT. Translation gives CASSLGLGGFYTEAFF.

This clonotype occurred many times. Mismatch with germline at one junction end may stem from a read error. This chain uses TRBV5-1 with TRBJ1-1; perhaps TRBD1 as D (6 bases). The CDR3 has 13 residues. In germline, CDR1 is SGHRS, CDR2 YFSETQ. The CDR3 DNA sequence: TGTGCCAGCAGCTTACAGGGGAACACTGAAGCTTTCTTT. Residues: CASSLQGNTEAFF.

CDR3 nucleotides: TGTGCCAGCAGCGTAGGAGTAGAATCAGCGCAGTTTTTT. It translates to CASSVGVESAQFF. The chain uses TRBV9 and TRBJ1-4, with no clear D. This CDR3 spans 13 amino acids. The germline gives CDR1 SGDLS, CDR2 YYNGEE. Trimming took 0 bases from V and 16 from J, leaving 16 bases between them.

The chain's CDR3 is CASSQDGHPLGGYTF. CDR3 coding DNA: TGTGCCAGCAGCCAAGATGGACACCCGTTGGGAGGCTACACCTTC. The chain carries TRBV14 and TRBJ1-2; D is perhaps TRBD1 (5 bases). V was pared by 0 bases and J by 8 bases, with 16 bases between. The length of the CDR3 is 15 residues. From germline, CDR1 is SGHDN and CDR2 FVKESK.

This clonotype turned up a few times. The chain carries TRBV28 and TRBJ2-1; D assignment may be TRBD1 or TRBD2 (5 bases each). This CDR3 is 13 amino acids long. Trimming left V 4 bases short and J 10 bases short, with 14 bases between. In germline, CDR1 is MDHEN, CDR2 SYDVKM. The CDR3 protein is CASSSGPMGEQFF. In DNA, the CDR3 is TGTGCCAGCAGTTCGGGACCGATGGGGGAGCAGTTCTTC.

The chain couples TRBV3-1 to TRBJ2-4; TRBD2 matches at 8 bases. The germline V gene encodes CDR1 LGHDT and CDR2 YNNKEL (reference sequence). The CDR3 spans 16 residues. With V trimmed by 1 base and J by 13 bases, 15 bases remained unmatched. CDR3 in DNA: TGTGCCAGCAGCCAAGTGGGAGGAACTAGCGGTTACGGGCAGTACTTC. Its translation: CASSQVGGTSGYGQYF.

The chain joins TRBV7-9 to TRBJ2-5; D might be TRBD2 (5 bases). V dropped 5 bases and J dropped 11 bases, with 24 bases sitting between them. CDR1 and CDR2 from the germline V gene are SEHNR and FQNEAQ (reference sequence). The CDR3 consists of 15 residues. The CDR3 sequence is CASSRMGVEHMEQYF. The CDR3 DNA is TGTGCCAGCAGCAGAATGGGAGTTGAGCATATGGAGCAGTACTTC.

This clonotype has just a few counts. This chain uses TRBV28 with TRBJ1-2; no reliable D call. This CDR3 has 12 amino acids. V dropped 5 bases and J dropped 6 bases, with 10 bases sitting between them. Germline CDR1 reads MDHEN; CDR2 reads SYDVKM. CDR3 DNA sequence: TGTGCCAGCAGTACCATAGGCCATGGCTACACCTTC. Protein: CASSTIGHGYTF.

Remarks on this clonotype: One junction end disagrees with the germline gene, perhaps due to a read error. This sequence joins TRBV6-6 and TRBJ2-5, with 7 nucleotides matching TRBD2. The germline V gene encodes CDR1 MNHNY and CDR2 SVGAGI (reference sequence). The CDR3 spans 11 residues. Here the CDR3 reads CACSGNMGQYF. Written as DNA, the CDR3 is TGTGCCTGCAGCGGGAATATGGGGCAGTACTTC.